This record covers a single T cell receptor (beta chain). Seattle patients were enrolled while actively infected and followed longitudinally. The V end lost 4 bases, the J end lost 3 bases, and 6 bases lay between the germline ends. CDR1 SQVTM and CDR2 ANQGSEA come from the germline V gene. The CDR3 length is 11 residues. This record belongs to a study of blood T cell repertoires in COVID-19. Study information: Collection of acute and convalescent COVID-19 samples took place in the United States, Italy and Spain. In each case, the material was cDNA or gDNA derived from T cells, B-cell-depleted T cells, or PBMCs.

Per the study methods: Amplification of reference gene primers provided the estimated nucleated cell counts. Profiled with immunoSEQ multiplex PCR; TCRdb holds only in-frame clones, not every one. V, J and clone size are taken as reported in that table, and D and trimming were inferred from the DNA itself. The table records about 220,000 clones, 70% to 90% of them present only once. V usage is TRBV29-1 and J usage is TRBJ1-1; possible D gene TRBD1, 5 bases. The sample was peripheral blood. The receptor was derived from a woman between 65 and 79 years old with COVID-19, enrolled during active disease. The DNA for the CDR3 is TGCAGCGTTGCCAGGGACACTGAAGCTTTCTTT. Protein: CSVARDTEAFF. The complete variable domain, with remaining parts taken from reference TRBV29-1 and TRBJ1-1, reads SAVISQKPSRDICQRGTSLTIQCQVDSQVTMMFWYRQQPGQSLTLIATANQGSEATYESGFVIDKFPISRPNLTFSTLTVSNMSPEDSSIYLCSVARDTEAFFGQGTRLTVV.